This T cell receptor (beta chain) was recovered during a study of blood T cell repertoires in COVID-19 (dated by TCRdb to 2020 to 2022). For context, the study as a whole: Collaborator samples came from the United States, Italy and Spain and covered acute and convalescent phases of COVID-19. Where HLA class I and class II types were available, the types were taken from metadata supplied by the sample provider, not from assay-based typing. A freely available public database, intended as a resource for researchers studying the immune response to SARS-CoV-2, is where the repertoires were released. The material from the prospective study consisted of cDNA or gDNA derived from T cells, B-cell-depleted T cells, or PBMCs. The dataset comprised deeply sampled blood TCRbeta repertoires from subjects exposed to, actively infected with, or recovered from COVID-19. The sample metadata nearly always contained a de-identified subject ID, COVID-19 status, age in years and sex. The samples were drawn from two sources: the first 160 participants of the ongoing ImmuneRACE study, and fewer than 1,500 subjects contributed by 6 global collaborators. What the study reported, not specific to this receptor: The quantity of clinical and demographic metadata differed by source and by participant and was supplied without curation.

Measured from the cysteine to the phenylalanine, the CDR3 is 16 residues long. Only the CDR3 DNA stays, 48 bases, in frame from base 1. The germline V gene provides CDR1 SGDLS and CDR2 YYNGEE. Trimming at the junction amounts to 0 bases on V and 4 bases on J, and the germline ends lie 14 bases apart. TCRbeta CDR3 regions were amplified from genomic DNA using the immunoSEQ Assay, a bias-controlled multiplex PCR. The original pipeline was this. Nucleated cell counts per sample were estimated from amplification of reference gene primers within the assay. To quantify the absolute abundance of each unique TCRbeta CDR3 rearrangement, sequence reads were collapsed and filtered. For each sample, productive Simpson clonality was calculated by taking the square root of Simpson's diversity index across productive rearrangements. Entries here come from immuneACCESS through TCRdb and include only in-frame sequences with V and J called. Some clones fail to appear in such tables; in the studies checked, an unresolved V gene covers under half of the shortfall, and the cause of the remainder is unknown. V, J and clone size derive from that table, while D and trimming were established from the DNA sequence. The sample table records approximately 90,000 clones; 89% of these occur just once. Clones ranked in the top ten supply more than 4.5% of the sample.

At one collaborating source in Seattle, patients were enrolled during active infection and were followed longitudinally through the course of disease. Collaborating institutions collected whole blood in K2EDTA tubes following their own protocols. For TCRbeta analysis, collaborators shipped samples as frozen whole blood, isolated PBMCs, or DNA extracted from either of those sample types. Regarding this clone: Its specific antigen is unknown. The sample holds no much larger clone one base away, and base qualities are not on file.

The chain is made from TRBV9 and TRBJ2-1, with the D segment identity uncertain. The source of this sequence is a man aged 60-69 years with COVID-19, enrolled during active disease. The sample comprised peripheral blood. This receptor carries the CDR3 CASSVESLSEYNEQFF. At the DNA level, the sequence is TGTGCCAGCAGCGTAGAAAGTCTGAGCGAGTACAATGAGCAGTTCTTC.